The clone carrying this T cell receptor (beta chain) was found once. What it recognizes is unknown. Clones were sequenced by immunoSEQ multiplex PCR, and TCRdb holds only the in-frame ones, with some missing. The sample lists fewer than 150,000 clones, 70% to 90% occurring once. This entry is derived from a study of T cell responses to AZD1222 COVID-19 vaccine. CDR3 size: 15 residues. V shed 0 bases, J shed 4 bases, and the junction held 4 bases outside the gene matches. The germline V gene encodes CDR1 SGHDN and CDR2 FVKESK. Findings and caveats of the study: Females made up more of the donors, who were largely white British, and clonal diversity may have come out too low.

This receptor was identified in an adult in good health. Sequenced here: peripheral blood, sampled on day 0 of AZD1222 vaccination. The rearrangement links TRBV14 to TRBJ1-2; 8 nucleotides agree with TRBD1. CDR3 DNA sequence: TGTGCCAGCAGCCAAGATGCGGGGACAGGCTATGGCTACACCTTC. Encoded protein: CASSQDAGTGYGYTF.